Listed below are T cell receptor beta chains from one sample, sequenced in a study of blood T cells in healthy people across ages. TCRdb analysed the 5' RACE reads with MiXCR anew, one entry per CDR3 protein. The sample holds some 1.1 million distinct CDR3 sequences, 30% to 40% seen once. Source material: blood. The receptors shown here come from a young man in good health. CDR3s include the opening cysteine and the closing phenylalanine or tryptophan. The D gene is left open where the match is weak. Size values are once, few and many counts, or a class for expanded clones, and some rows have none.

TRBJ1-5,TRBV6-1,-,-,TGTGCCAGCGTAACAGCAAGCAATCAGCCCCAGCATTTT,CASVTASNQPQHF
TRBJ1-4,TRBV24-1,TRBD1,many,TGTGCCACCAGTGGATCAGGGGGTGGTGAAAAACTGTTTTTT,CATSGSGGGEKLFF
TRBJ2-1,TRBV20-1,-,few,TGCAGTGCTCGACTAACAGTTAGCTCCTACAATGAGCAGTTCTTC,CSARLTVSSYNEQFF
TRBJ1-1,TRBV5-1,-,-,TGCGCCAGCAGCTTGGTCCGGGCACTGAACACTGAAGCTTTCTTT,CASSLVRALNTEAFF
TRBJ2-1,TRBV2,TRBD1,few,TGTGCCAGCAGCCCACCGGGACAGATCCCCAATGAGCAGTTCTTC,CASSPPGQIPNEQFF
TRBJ2-1,TRBV3-1,TRBD2,-,TGTGCCAGCAGCCAAGGCATGACTAGCGGGGGGTACAATGAGCAGTTCTTC,CASSQGMTSGGYNEQFF
TRBJ2-1,TRBV20-1,TRBD2,few,TGCAGTGCTAGAGGACTCACTAGCGGGTTTGAGCAGTTCTTC,CSARGLTSGFEQFF
TRBJ2-1,TRBV30,TRBD1,-,TGTGCCTGGAATTTTTGGGACAGCTTCTACAATGAGCAGTTCTTC,CAWNFWDSFYNEQFF
TRBJ2-1,TRBV27,-,-,TGTGCCGGCGCCTTGGGGGGCTCCTACAATGAGCAGTTCTTC,CAGALGGSYNEQFF
TRBJ1-4,TRBV6-6,TRBD1,-,TGTGCCAGCAGCCTCACAGGGGAGTTAGAAAAACTGTTTTTT,CASSLTGELEKLFF
TRBJ1-1,TRBV3-1,TRBD1,-,TGTGCCAGCAGTTGGACAGGGGACAACGCTGAAGCTTTCTTT,CASSWTGDNAEAFF
TRBJ1-2,TRBV7-2,-,-,TGTGCCAGCAGCTTCGGACAATTGTATTTTGCCTATGGCTACACCTTC,CASSFGQLYFAYGYTF
TRBJ1-2,TRBV7-2,-,-,TGTGCCAGCAGCTTAGTCAACGGGGGCAACGGTGGCTACACCTTC,CASSLVNGGNGGYTF
TRBJ2-1,TRBV6-5,TRBD2,few,TGTGCCAGCAGTCCAGGGACTAGGTTTTACAATGAGCAGTTCTTC,CASSPGTRFYNEQFF
TRBJ2-3,TRBV7-3,TRBD2,few,TGTGCCAGCAGCCCGAGCGGGGGCCTAAACACAGATACGCAGTATTTT,CASSPSGGLNTDTQYF
TRBJ2-5,TRBV9,-,many,TGTGCCAGCAGCGTAGTTGTGTCCGGGGAGACCCAGTACTTC,CASSVVVSGETQYF
TRBJ1-2,TRBV10-3,-,-,TGTGCCATCAGTGTACAGTATGGCTACACCTTC,CAISVQYGYTF
TRBJ2-1,TRBV27,TRBD1,few,TGTGCCAGCAGTTTATCCAGGACAGGGGAAAATGAGCAGTTCTTC,CASSLSRTGENEQFF
TRBJ1-1,TRBV7-2,TRBD1,few,TGTGCCAGCAGCTTAGAATCGGACAGGGGTCGATCCGGAGCTTTCTTT,CASSLESDRGRSGAFF
TRBJ1-5,TRBV2,-,once,TGTGCCAGCAGGCTGGCTCAGCCCCAGCATTTT,CASRLAQPQHF
TRBJ2-3,TRBV6-2/TRBV6-3,TRBD1,-,TGTGCCAGCATAGTAGACAGGGAATCGGATACGCAGTATTTT,CASIVDRESDTQYF
TRBJ1-4,TRBV19,-,-,TGTGCCAGTAGTGTGGGACGGCCAACTAATGAAAAACTGTTTTTT,CASSVGRPTNEKLFF
TRBJ2-3,TRBV7-2,TRBD2,-,TGTGCCGGCAGCTTACGCCTAGGACTAGCAATGATGTCAGATACGCAGTATTTT,CAGSLRLGLAMMSDTQYF
TRBJ2-3,TRBV7-2,-,many,TGTGCCAGCAGCTTAGACTCGGCAGGGGTGGCAGATACGCAGTATTTT,CASSLDSAGVADTQYF
TRBJ2-3,TRBV11-1,-,few,TGTGCCAGCAGGCGTACAGGGGGGGCCGCAGATACGCAGTATTTT,CASRRTGGAADTQYF